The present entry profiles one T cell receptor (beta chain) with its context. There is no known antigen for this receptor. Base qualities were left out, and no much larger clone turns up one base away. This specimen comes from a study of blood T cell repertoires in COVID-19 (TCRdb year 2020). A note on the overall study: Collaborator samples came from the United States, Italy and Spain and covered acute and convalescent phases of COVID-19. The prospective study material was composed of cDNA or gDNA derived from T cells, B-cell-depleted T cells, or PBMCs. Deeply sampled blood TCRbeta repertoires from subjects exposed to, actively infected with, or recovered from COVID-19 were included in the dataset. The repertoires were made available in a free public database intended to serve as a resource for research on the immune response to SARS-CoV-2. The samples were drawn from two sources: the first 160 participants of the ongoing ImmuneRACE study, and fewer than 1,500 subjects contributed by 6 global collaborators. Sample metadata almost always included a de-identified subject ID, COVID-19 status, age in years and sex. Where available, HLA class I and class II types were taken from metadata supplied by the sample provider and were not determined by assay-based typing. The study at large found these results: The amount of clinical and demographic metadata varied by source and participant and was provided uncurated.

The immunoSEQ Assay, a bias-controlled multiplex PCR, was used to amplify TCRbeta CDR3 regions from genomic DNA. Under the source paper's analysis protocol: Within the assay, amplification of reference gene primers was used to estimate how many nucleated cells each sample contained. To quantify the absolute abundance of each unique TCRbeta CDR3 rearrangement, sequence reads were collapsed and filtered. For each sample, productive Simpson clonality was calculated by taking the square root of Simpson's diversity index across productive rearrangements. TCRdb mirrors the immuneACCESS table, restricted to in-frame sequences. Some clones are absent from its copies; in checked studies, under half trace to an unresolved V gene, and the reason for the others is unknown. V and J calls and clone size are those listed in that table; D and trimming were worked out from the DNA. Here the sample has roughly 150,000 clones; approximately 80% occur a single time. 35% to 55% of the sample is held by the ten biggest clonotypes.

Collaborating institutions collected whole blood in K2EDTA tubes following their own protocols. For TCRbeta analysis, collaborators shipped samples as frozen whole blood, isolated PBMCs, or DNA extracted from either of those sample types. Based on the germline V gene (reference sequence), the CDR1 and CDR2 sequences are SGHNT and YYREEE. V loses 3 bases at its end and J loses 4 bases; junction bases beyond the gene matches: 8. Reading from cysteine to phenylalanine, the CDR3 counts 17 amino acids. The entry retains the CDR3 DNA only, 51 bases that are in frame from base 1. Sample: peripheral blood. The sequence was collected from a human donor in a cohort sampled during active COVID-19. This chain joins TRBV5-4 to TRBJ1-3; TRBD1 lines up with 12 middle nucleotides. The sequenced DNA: TGTGCCAGCAGCTCCGGGACAGGGGGCACTTCGGGAAACACCATATATTTT. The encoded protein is CASSSGTGGTSGNTIYF.